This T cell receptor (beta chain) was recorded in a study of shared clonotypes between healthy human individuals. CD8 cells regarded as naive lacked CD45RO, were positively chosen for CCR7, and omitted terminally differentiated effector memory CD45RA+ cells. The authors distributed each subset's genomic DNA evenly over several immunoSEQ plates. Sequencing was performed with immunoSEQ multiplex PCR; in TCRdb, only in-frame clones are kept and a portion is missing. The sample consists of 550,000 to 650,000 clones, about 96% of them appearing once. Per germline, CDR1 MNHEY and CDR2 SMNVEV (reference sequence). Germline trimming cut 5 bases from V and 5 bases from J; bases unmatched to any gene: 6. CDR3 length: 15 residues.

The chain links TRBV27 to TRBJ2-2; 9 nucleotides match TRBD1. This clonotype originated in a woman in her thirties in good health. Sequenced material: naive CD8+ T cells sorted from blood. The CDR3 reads CASSPSGQGTGELFF. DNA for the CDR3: TGTGCCAGCAGTCCTTCGGGACAGGGAACCGGGGAGCTGTTTTTT.